This T cell receptor beta chain emerged from a study of technical replicates of blood from several donors. Using immunoSEQ multiplex PCR, the repertoire was profiled, and TCRdb retains in-frame clones only, with some absent. The sample contains roughly 76,000 clones, around 94% of which appear only once. Trimming shortened V by 5 bases and J by 5 bases, and 7 bases separated the two germline ends. CDR1 is MNHEY and CDR2 is SVGAGI in the germline V gene. CDR3 size: 12 residues. The chain combines TRBV6-5 with TRBJ2-1, with D possibly matching TRBD2 (5 bases). The TCR was taken from a human donor in good health. Input material: T cells isolated from PBMCs. CDR3 in DNA: TGTGCCAGCAGTGGACTTGACAATGAGCAGTTCTTC. Translated: CASSGLDNEQFF.